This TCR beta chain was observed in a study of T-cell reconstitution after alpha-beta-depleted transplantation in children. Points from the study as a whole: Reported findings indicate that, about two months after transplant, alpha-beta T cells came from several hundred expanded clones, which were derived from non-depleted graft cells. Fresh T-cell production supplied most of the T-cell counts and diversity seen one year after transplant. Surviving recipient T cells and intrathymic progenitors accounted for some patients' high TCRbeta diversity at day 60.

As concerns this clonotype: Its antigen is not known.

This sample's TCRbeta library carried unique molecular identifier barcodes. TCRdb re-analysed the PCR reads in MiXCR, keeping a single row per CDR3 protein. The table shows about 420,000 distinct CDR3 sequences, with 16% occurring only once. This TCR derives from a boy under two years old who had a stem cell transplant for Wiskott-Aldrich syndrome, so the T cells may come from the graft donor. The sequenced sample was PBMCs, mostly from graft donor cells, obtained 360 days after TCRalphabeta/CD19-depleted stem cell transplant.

The CDR3 protein is CAWSGPGAAYEQYF. CDR3 nucleotides: TGTGCCTGGAGTGGCCCTGGGGCGGCCTACGAGCAGTACTTC. J is TRBJ2-7 and V is TRBV30; weak D call: TRBD1 (5 bases). Germline values: CDR1 GTSNPN, CDR2 SVGIG (reference sequence). V was shortened by 1 base and J by 2 bases, with 12 bases between the two germline ends. CDR3 length: 14 residues.